The 11 T cell receptor beta chains presented below share a single source sample, sequenced in a study of early T cells in non-severe SARS-CoV-2 infection. Via MiXCR, TCRdb re-called the 5' RACE reads, giving one row per CDR3 protein. Of tens of thousands of distinct CDR3 sequences listed, around 7% are singletons. The material was whole blood, obtained at baseline. The receptor source for this set is an adult who was a healthcare worker with PCR-confirmed SARS-CoV-2 infection or an uninfected control (not recorded which).

This clonotype has more than one count but fewer than ten. The CDR3: CASSPLWGGRDQPQHF. The CDR3 DNA reads TGTGCCAGCAGTCCCCTCTGGGGGGGGCGAGATCAGCCCCAGCATTTT. This chain joins TRBV6-2 or TRBV6-3 and TRBJ1-5; D perhaps matches TRBD1 (6 bases). CDR1 is MNHEY and CDR2 is SVGEGT in the germline V gene. Trimming pared 5 bases from V and 5 bases from J, leaving 19 bases between. The CDR3 is 16 residues long.

The chain uses TRBV6-1 and TRBJ2-7; 13 nucleotides line up with TRBD2. V gave up 6 bases and J gave up 5 bases; unmatched junction bases: 7. The CDR3 spans 15 residues. Germline V gene sequence: CDR1 MNHNS, CDR2 SASEGT. The CDR3: CASSPGTSGTDEQYF. The DNA for the CDR3 is TGTGCCAGCAGCCCCGGGACTAGCGGGACCGACGAGCAGTACTTC.

The rearrangement uses TRBV11-2 and TRBJ2-5; a possible D gene is TRBD2 (6 bases). Trimming pared 5 bases from V and 7 bases from J, leaving 23 bases between. The germline CDR1 and CDR2 sequences are SGHAT and FQNNGV. The length of the CDR3 is 16 residues. The CDR3 protein is CASSANPDMAGGTQYF. The CDR3 DNA reads TGTGCCAGCAGCGCTAATCCGGACATGGCCGGGGGGACCCAGTACTTC.

This clonotype was found a few times. V gene TRBV18 combines with J gene TRBJ2-1, with 9 bases aligning to TRBD2. CDR1 is KGHSH, CDR2 LQKENI, per germline. This CDR3 contains 16 residues. The V and J ends lost 2 bases and 4 bases, in that order; junction bases with no gene match: 6. CDR3 in DNA: TGTGCCAGCTCACCAGTCTCCCTAGCGGGGTACAATGAGCAGTTCTTC. It specifies CASSPVSLAGYNEQFF.

This clonotype was recorded a few times. This rearrangement joins TRBV27 to TRBJ2-6, with 11 bases lining up with TRBD1. This CDR3 comprises 17 residues. Germline V gene lookup returns CDR1 MNHEY and CDR2 SMNVEV (reference sequence). V dropped 6 bases and J dropped 0; count of bases not matched to a gene: 4. The CDR3 protein is CASSRDRGDSGANVLTF. CDR3 nucleotide sequence: TGTGCCAGCAGCCGGGACAGGGGGGACTCTGGGGCCAACGTCCTGACTTTC.

The chain uses TRBV19 and TRBJ1-1; D is possibly TRBD1 (5 bases). CDR1 is LNHDA, CDR2 SQIVND, per germline (reference sequence). The CDR3 sequence is 13 residues long. With 3 bases removed from V and 7 bases from J, the gap between germline ends came to 12 bases. The CDR3 reads CASSMKRGREAFF. The CDR3 DNA follows: TGTGCCAGTAGTATGAAAAGGGGCCGTGAAGCTTTCTTT.

The J gene is TRBJ2-4, the V gene TRBV28; 7 bases are shared with TRBD2. Germline V gene lookup returns CDR1 MDHEN and CDR2 SYDVKM. The CDR3 contains 13 residues. The junction had 4 bases not matched to a gene; V was cut back by 3 bases and J by 8 bases. The chain's CDR3 is CASSFAGAYIQYF. The CDR3 DNA sequence: TGTGCCAGCAGTTTCGCGGGAGCATACATTCAGTACTTC.

This clonotype was seen ten or more times. The chain carries TRBV7-9 and TRBJ2-7, with TRBD1 matching 7 bases. Looked up from germline, CDR1 is SEHNR and CDR2 is FQNEAQ (reference sequence). This CDR3 has 12 residues. The V segment lost 5 bases and the J segment 4 bases; nucleotides outside the gene matches: 2. The CDR3 coding sequence is TGTGCCAGCAGCGCGACAGGGTACGAGCAGTACTTC. Encoded protein: CASSATGYEQYF.

This clonotype has ten or more counts. Here the CDR3 reads CASSGLAGGSEQFF. The CDR3 nucleotides are TGTGCCAGCAGTGGACTAGCGGGGGGATCTGAGCAGTTCTTC. The gene calls are TRBV6-4 and TRBJ2-1; TRBD2 matches 13 bases. Germline V lookup: CDR1 MRHNA, CDR2 SNTAGT. The CDR3 totals 14 residues. The V segment lost 4 bases and the J segment 9 bases; nucleotides outside the gene matches: 3.

This clonotype was observed many times. This chain uses TRBV28 with TRBJ1-6, with a weak D call TRBD1 (5 bases). Trimming stripped 3 bases from V and 4 bases from J, with 13 bases between. The CDR3 sequence is 16 residues long. Germline V CDR1 and CDR2: MDHEN, SYDVKM. The CDR3 loop is CASSFNAGTYNSPLHF. The CDR3 nucleotides are TGTGCCAGCAGTTTCAACGCCGGGACTTATAATTCACCCCTCCACTTT.

V gene TRBV7-6 combines with J gene TRBJ1-6; D might be TRBD1 (5 bases). The CDR3 totals 15 residues. Germline V gene lookup returns CDR1 SGHVS and CDR2 FNYEAQ. V gave up 1 base and J gave up 8 bases, with 12 bases separating them. The CDR3 reads CASSLEGRDYSPLHF. Written as DNA, the CDR3 is TGTGCCAGCAGCTTAGAGGGCAGGGATTATTCACCCCTCCACTTT.